Shown below are 31 T cell receptor beta chains from a single sample sequenced in a study of molecular identifiers for immune sequencing clone quantification. MiXCR, run by TCRdb on the PCR reads, gives a single entry per CDR3 protein. This table holds nearly 650,000 distinct CDR3 sequences, around 25% found once. Sequenced input: naive CD8+ T cells from blood, with Jurkat cell RNA spiked in. The subset denotes: FACS-sorted CD8+CD4-CCR7+CD45RA+ naive T cells. Source of these receptors: a human donor in good health. Some libraries in this study had Jurkat cell RNA spiked in.

This clonotype was seen a handful of times. The chain carries TRBV19 and TRBJ2-1; 7 bases map to TRBD2. V gave up 3 bases and J gave up 5 bases; unmatched junction bases: 7. CDR1 and CDR2 (germline): LNHDA, SQIVND (reference sequence). CDR3 length: 15 residues. The CDR3 DNA reads as TGTGCCAGTAGTATGAGTGGGAGGGTAGACAATGAGCAGTTCTTC. This gives the protein CASSMSGRVDNEQFF.

This clonotype showed up many times. CDR3 DNA: TGTGCCACCAGTGAGAAAACAGGGGTCGGCACCGGGGAGCTGTTTTTT. It is translated as CATSEKTGVGTGELFF. The V call is TRBV24-1, the J call TRBJ2-2; TRBD1 matches at 7 bases. V was pared by 4 bases and J by 4 bases, with 8 bases of the junction left unmatched. The CDR3 has 16 residues. Germline CDR1 KGHDR, CDR2 SFDVKD.

The rearrangement uses TRBV19 and TRBJ2-1; a possible D gene is TRBD1 (5 bases). V was shortened by 5 bases and J by 6 bases, with 11 bases between the two germline ends. The germline CDR1 and CDR2 sequences are LNHDA and SQIVND (reference sequence). The CDR3 has 13 amino acids. CDR3 DNA sequence: TGTGCCAGTAGTCCAGGCAGGGCCAATGAGCAGTTCTTC. It codes for CASSPGRANEQFF.

Comment on this clonotype: A much larger clone lies one base from this, so it may be a read error. The chain joins TRBV10-3 to TRBJ2-3; 7 nucleotides match TRBD1. This CDR3 comprises 15 residues. CDR1 is ENHRY, CDR2 SYGVKD, per germline. The CDR3 sequence is CATSDPGTATDTQYF. The CDR3 nucleotides read TGTGCCACCAGTGACCCCGGGACAGCCACAGATACGCAGTATTTT.

This clonotype came up a few times. The chain couples TRBV4-1 to TRBJ2-5; no definite D call. Trimming left V 1 base short and J 6 bases short, with 6 bases between. The germline V gene encodes CDR1 MGHRA and CDR2 YSYEKL. The length of the CDR3 is 12 residues. The CDR3 nucleotides read TGCGCCAGCAGCCAAGTTGGCCAGACCCAGTACTTC. Protein sequence: CASSQVGQTQYF.

The CDR3 region has the DNA TGTGCCACCAGCAGATCCAGGGGGCGGACCTATAATTCACCCCTCCACTTT. Protein: CATSRSRGRTYNSPLHF. V gene TRBV15 combines with J gene TRBJ1-6, with 8 positions matching TRBD1. J was trimmed by 2 bases and V by 2 bases; bases with no gene match: 5. The CDR3 extends over 17 amino acids. In germline, CDR1 is LNHNV, CDR2 YYDKDF (reference sequence).

The chain employs TRBV28 and TRBJ1-1, with D unclear. Germline V lookup: CDR1 MDHEN, CDR2 SYDVKM. The length of the CDR3 is 16 residues. The V and J ends lost 5 bases and 0 bases respectively, with 16 bases between them. The CDR3 sequence is CASSQPQRAVNTEAFF. CDR3 bases: TGTGCCAGCAGTCAACCCCAACGGGCGGTGAACACTGAAGCTTTCTTT.

Concerning this clonotype itself: Given a much more abundant clone one base away, this may be a read error. The chain couples TRBV10-2 to TRBJ1-2; no clear D gene. Germline values: CDR1 WSHSY, CDR2 SAAADI. The V end lost 6 bases, the J end lost 4 bases, and 12 bases lay between the germline ends. CDR3 length: 13 amino acids. The CDR3 protein is CASREVASYGYTF. The CDR3 region has the DNA TGCGCCAGCAGAGAGGTAGCTAGCTATGGCTACACCTTC.

The chain employs TRBV29-1 and TRBJ1-2; TRBD1 aligns across 7 bases. This CDR3 is built from 13 residues. Germline V CDR1 and CDR2: SQVTM, ANQGSEA. With V trimmed by 6 bases and J by 8 bases, 12 bases remained unmatched. CDR3 nucleotides: TGCAGCGTGGGGAACAGGGGATTGGGGGGCTACACCTTC. It yields the protein CSVGNRGLGGYTF. Variable domain in full (rest from reference TRBV29-1 and TRBJ1-2): SAVISQKPSRDICQRGTSLTIQCQVDSQVTMMFWYRQQPGQSLTLIATANQGSEATYESGFVIDKFPISRPNLTFSTLTVSNMSPEDSSIYLCSVGNRGLGGYTFGSGTRLTVV.

Notes on this clonotype: This may arise from a read error, as a much more abundant clone is one base away. This sequence joins TRBV28 and TRBJ2-7; the match to TRBD2 covers 7 bases. Germline CDR1 reads MDHEN; CDR2 reads SYDVKM. There are 13 residues in the CDR3. DNA for the CDR3: TGTGCCAGCAGTTCTCTAGCGGCCTACGAGCGGTACTTC. This gives the protein CASSSLAAYERYF. Drawing the rest from reference TRBV28 and TRBJ2-7, the complete variable domain is DVKVTQSSRYLVKRTGEKVFLECVQDMDHENMFWYRQDPGLGLRLIYFSYDVKMKEKGDIPEGYSVSREKKERFSLILESASTNQTSMYLCASSSLAAYERYFGPGTRLTVT.

The chain joins TRBV7-9 to TRBJ2-1, with D possibly TRBD2 on 5 matching bases. The V end was cut by 0 bases, the J end by 10 bases, with 13 bases between. Germline lookup yields CDR1 SEHNR and CDR2 FQNEAQ (reference sequence). The CDR3 covers 14 residues. The CDR3 region has the DNA TGTGCCAGCAGCTTAGCCGAGACTACTAAAGAGCAGTTCTTC. Protein: CASSLAETTKEQFF.

This clonotype appeared many times. The rearrangement links TRBV2 to TRBJ2-3, with D possibly TRBD2 on 6 matching bases. The CDR3 totals 20 residues. Trimming left V 2 bases short and J 0 bases short, with 24 bases between. CDR1 is SNHLY and CDR2 is FYNNEI in the germline V gene. Here the CDR3 reads CASSENIGTAPESSTDTQYF. DNA of the CDR3: TGTGCCAGCAGTGAAAACATCGGGACTGCACCCGAATCTAGCACAGATACGCAGTATTTT.

This clonotype was picked up a small number of times. The rearrangement uses TRBV7-9 and TRBJ1-5, with D tentatively TRBD1 (5 bases). Germline V CDR1 and CDR2: SEHNR, FQNEAQ (reference sequence). Trimming shortened V by 1 base and J by 1 base, and 11 bases separated the two germline ends. CDR3 size: 16 residues. The DNA of the CDR3 is TGTGCCAGCAGCTTAGGAGAGGGGACGAGCAATCAGCCCCAGCATTTT. The encoded protein is CASSLGEGTSNQPQHF.

This clonotype was detected many times. Here the CDR3 reads CASSFYDNQETQYF. Written as DNA, the CDR3 is TGTGCCAGCAGTTTTTATGACAATCAAGAGACCCAGTACTTC. This chain links TRBV28 with TRBJ2-5; no reliable D call. V was pared by 3 bases and J by 2 bases, with 10 bases between. In germline, CDR1 is MDHEN, CDR2 SYDVKM. The CDR3 extends over 14 amino acids.

This chain links TRBV5-1 with TRBJ2-1; TRBD1 aligns across 8 bases. Germline V gene lookup returns CDR1 SGHRS and CDR2 YFSETQ. J lost 0 bases, V lost 4 bases, and 15 bases had no gene match. The CDR3 has 19 residues. The CDR3 reads CASSPHPDRAYSSYNEQFF. The CDR3 DNA sequence: TGCGCCAGCAGCCCCCACCCGGACAGGGCCTATAGCTCCTACAATGAGCAGTTCTTC.

With regard to this clonotype: Given the absence of the conserved phenylalanine or tryptophan at the CDR3 end, a read error is likely. The chain links TRBV5-5 to TRBJ2-6, with D perhaps TRBD1 (5 bases). CDR3 length: 17 amino acids. Germline V CDR1 and CDR2: SGHKS, YYEKEE (reference sequence). The CDR3 bases are TGTGCAAGCAGCTTGTCAGGGTTTGTTGCTGTGGCCAACGTCCTGACTGTC. Translated, it gives CASSLSGFVAVANVLTV.

As regards this clonotype: The junction differs from germline at one of its ends, possibly a read error. The gene calls are TRBV19 and TRBJ2-1; 9 bases agree with TRBD2. Germline-derived CDR1 and CDR2 are LNHDA and SQIVND (reference sequence). The CDR3 is 16 amino acids. In DNA form, the CDR3 reads TGTGCCAGTACGGTTTCGACTAGCGGCCTCCACAATGAGCAGCTCTTC. Translation: CASTVSTSGLHNEQLF.

In regard to this clonotype: One end of the junction varies from germline; a read error may be responsible. The CDR3 DNA reads TGTGCCAGCAGCGGGGGTCTCTACACTGAGGCTTTCTTT. Protein product: CASSGGLYTEAFF. The chain has TRBV5-6 and TRBJ1-1; possible D gene TRBD1, 5 bases. Germline CDR1 is SGHDT and CDR2 is YYEEEE. CDR3 length equals 13 residues.

This clonotype was observed at least ten times. This chain joins TRBV12-3 or TRBV12-4 and TRBJ1-1, with unresolved D. V shed 1 base and J shed 4 bases, with 7 bases lying between them. The CDR3 is 13 residues long. This CDR3 reads CASSLDKPTEAFF. CDR3 coding DNA: TGTGCCAGCAGTTTAGACAAGCCCACTGAAGCTTTCTTT.

Many counts were recorded for this clonotype. The genes are TRBV9 and TRBJ2-6; D possibly corresponds to TRBD2 (5 bases). CDR1 and CDR2 from the germline V gene are SGDLS and YYNGEE. V lost 0 bases to trimming and J lost 3 bases, with 7 bases between them. The CDR3 sequence is 15 residues long. CDR3 in amino acids: CASSVEGVGANVLTF. The CDR3 nucleotides are TGTGCCAGCAGCGTAGAGGGAGTTGGGGCCAACGTCCTGACTTTC.

This clonotype was observed many times. J is TRBJ2-7 and V is TRBV7-2; D might be TRBD2 (6 bases). V dropped 1 base and J dropped 5 bases, with 12 bases sitting between them. Germline loops: CDR1 SGHTA, CDR2 FQGNSA. The CDR3 sequence is 14 residues long. The DNA of the CDR3 is TGTGCCAGCAGCTTAGTTGGGGGGTTGGACGAGCAGTACTTC. Its translation: CASSLVGGLDEQYF.

This clonotype was counted only a few times. V usage is TRBV20-1 and J usage is TRBJ1-3; D remains unclear. The CDR3 is made up of 13 amino acids. V lost 3 bases and J 2 bases, leaving 8 bases between the germline ends. Germline lookup yields CDR1 DFQATT and CDR2 SNEGSKA (reference sequence). DNA for the CDR3: TGCAGTGCTAGCCAGGACCCTGGAAACACCATATATTTT. The encoded protein is CSASQDPGNTIYF.

Many counts were recorded for this clonotype. V is TRBV7-9 and J is TRBJ2-7, with 7 bases matching TRBD1. Germline trimming cut 5 bases from V and 2 bases from J; bases unmatched to any gene: 9. Germline-derived CDR1 and CDR2 are SEHNR and FQNEAQ (reference sequence). This CDR3 is 15 amino acids long. As DNA, the CDR3 is TGTGCCAGCAGCCCTCAGACAGGGTCTACCTACGAGCAGTACTTC. Encoded protein: CASSPQTGSTYEQYF.

V is TRBV19 and J is TRBJ1-5; D remains unclear. This CDR3 region has 14 residues. The germline V gene encodes CDR1 LNHDA and CDR2 SQIVND (reference sequence). The V end lost 4 bases, the J end lost 2 bases, and 9 bases lay between the germline ends. CDR3 sequence reads: CASSTGSRNQPQHF. The DNA for the CDR3 is TGTGCCAGTAGTACGGGTTCTCGCAATCAGCCCCAGCATTTT.

The genes are TRBV4-1 and TRBJ2-7; D not certain. Germline CDR1 is MGHRA and CDR2 is YSYEKL. This CDR3 is built from 14 residues. V was pared by 0 bases and J by 2 bases, with 8 bases between. CDR3 bases: TGCGCCAGCAGCCAAGATTACGGTACCTACGAGCAGTACTTC. It is translated as CASSQDYGTYEQYF.

About this clonotype: A much larger clone differs by one base, so this may be a read error. The J gene is TRBJ2-5, the V gene TRBV4-1, with TRBD2 as a possible D gene (6 bases). Germline CDR1 MGHRA, CDR2 YSYEKL. The CDR3 runs 15 residues. The CDR3 spells CASSQEGLKQGTQYF. The CDR3 DNA follows: TGCGCCAGCAGCCAAGAAGGACTAAAACAAGGGACCCAGTACTTC.

This clonotype was found a few times. A read error may produce the germline difference seen at one junction end. The rearrangement joins TRBV29-1 to TRBJ2-7; D may be TRBD2 (6 bases). The CDR3 is 13 amino acids. CDR1 is SQVTM and CDR2 is ANQGSEA in the germline V gene. The CDR3, as DNA: TGCAGCGTTGAGGGAGGTTCCTCCTACGAGCAGTGCTTC. Translating gives CSVEGGSSYEQCF.

Notes on this clonotype: This clone may be a read error of a much larger clone one base away. This chain connects TRBV5-4 to TRBJ2-3; TRBD1 agrees at 7 bases. This CDR3 is 15 amino acids long. The germline V gene encodes CDR1 SGHNT and CDR2 YYREEE (reference sequence). The CDR3 nucleotides read TGTGCCAACAGCTTGCGGACAGGCTTCCCAGATACGCAGTATTTT. Translating it yields CANSLRTGFPDTQYF.

In this sample, this clonotype turned up many times. This sequence joins TRBV28 and TRBJ2-7; the D is unclear. The V gene lost 5 bases and the J gene lost 3 bases, with 14 bases spanning the gap. Germline CDR1 and CDR2: MDHEN and SYDVKM. The CDR3 loop spans 14 amino acids. Written as DNA, the CDR3 is TGTGCCAGCAGTCCCACCCGCAACCGCTACGAGCAGTACTTC. This encodes CASSPTRNRYEQYF.

This clonotype was seen repeatedly, ten times or more. The CDR3 sequence is CASSQDLGAMIADETQYF. The CDR3 DNA is TGTGCCAGCAGCCAAGACCTGGGGGCGATGATAGCCGACGAGACCCAGTACTTC. V usage is TRBV14 and J usage is TRBJ2-5, with TRBD1 as a possible D gene (6 bases). The CDR3 covers 18 residues. With 0 bases removed from V and 5 bases from J, the gap between germline ends came to 22 bases. Germline CDR1 SGHDN, CDR2 FVKESK.

This clonotype has only a few counts. The chain links TRBV27 to TRBJ2-7; a weak D match, TRBD1 (6 bases). The CDR3 runs to 13 residues. Germline CDR1 MNHEY, CDR2 SMNVEV (reference sequence). V shed 8 bases and J shed 2 bases, with 13 bases lying between them. The DNA of the CDR3 is TGTGCCAGCGGTCGGGGACAAACCTACGAGCAGTACTTC. It encodes CASGRGQTYEQYF.